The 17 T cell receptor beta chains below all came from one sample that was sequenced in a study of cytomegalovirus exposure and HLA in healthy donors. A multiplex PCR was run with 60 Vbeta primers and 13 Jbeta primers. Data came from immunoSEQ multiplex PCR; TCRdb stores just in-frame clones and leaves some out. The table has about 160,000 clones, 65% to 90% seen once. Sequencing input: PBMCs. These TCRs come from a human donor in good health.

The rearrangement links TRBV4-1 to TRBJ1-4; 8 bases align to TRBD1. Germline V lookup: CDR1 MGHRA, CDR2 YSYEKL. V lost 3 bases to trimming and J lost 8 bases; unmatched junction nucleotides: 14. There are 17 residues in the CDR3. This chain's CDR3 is CASSHYFPTGESEKLFF. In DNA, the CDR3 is TGCGCCAGCAGCCATTACTTCCCGACAGGGGAGTCCGAAAAACTGTTTTTT.

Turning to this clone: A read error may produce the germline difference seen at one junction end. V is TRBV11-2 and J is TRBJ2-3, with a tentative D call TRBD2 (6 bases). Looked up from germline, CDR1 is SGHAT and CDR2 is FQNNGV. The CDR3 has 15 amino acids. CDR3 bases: TGTGCCAGCAGCGTAGACCGGGGGAGCACAGATACGCAGTATTTT. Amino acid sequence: CASSVDRGSTDTQYF.

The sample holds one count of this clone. CDR3 DNA sequence: TGCGCCAGCAGCCTTGACAGGGGTCCATACCTAGAGCAGTTCTTC. Its translation is CASSLDRGPYLEQFF. J is TRBJ2-1 and V is TRBV5-1; 8 nucleotides agree with TRBD1. CDR3 length equals 15 residues. The germline V gene has CDR1 SGHRS and CDR2 YFSETQ. V was clipped by 4 bases and J by 10 bases; unmatched bases: 13.

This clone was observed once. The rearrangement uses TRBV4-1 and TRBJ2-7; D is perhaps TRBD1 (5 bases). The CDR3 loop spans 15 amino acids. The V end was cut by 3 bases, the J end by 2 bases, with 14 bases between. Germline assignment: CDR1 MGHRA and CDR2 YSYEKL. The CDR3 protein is CASSQGRVGTYEQYF. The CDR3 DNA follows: TGCGCCAGCAGCCAGGGCAGGGTGGGAACCTACGAGCAGTACTTC.

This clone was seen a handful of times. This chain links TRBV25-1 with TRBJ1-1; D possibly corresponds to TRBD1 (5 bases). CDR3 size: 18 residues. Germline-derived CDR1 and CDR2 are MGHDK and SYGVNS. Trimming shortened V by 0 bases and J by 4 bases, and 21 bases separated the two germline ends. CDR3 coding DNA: TGTGCCAGCAGTGAATATACGGGGGGTCTGAAACGAGGCACTGAAGCTTTCTTT. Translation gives CASSEYTGGLKRGTEAFF.

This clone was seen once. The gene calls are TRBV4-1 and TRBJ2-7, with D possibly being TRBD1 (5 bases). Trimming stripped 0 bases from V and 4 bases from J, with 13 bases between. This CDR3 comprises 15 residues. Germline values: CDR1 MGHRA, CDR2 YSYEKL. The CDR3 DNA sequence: TGCGCCAGCAGCCAAGATGAGAGTGGGGCGTACGAGCAGTACTTC. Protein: CASSQDESGAYEQYF.

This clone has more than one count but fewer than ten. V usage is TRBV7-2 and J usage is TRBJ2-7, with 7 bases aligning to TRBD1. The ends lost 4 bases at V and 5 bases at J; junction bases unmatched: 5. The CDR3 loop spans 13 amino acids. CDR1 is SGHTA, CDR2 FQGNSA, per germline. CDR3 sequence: CASSWRQGNEQYF. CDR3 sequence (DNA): TGTGCCAGCAGCTGGAGACAGGGTAACGAGCAGTACTTC.

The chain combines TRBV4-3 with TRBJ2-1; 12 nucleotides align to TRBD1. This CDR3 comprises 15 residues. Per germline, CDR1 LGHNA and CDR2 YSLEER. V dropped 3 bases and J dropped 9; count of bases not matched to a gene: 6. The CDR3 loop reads CASSHLGQGAIEQFF. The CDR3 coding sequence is TGCGCCAGCAGCCATTTGGGACAGGGGGCTATTGAGCAGTTCTTC.

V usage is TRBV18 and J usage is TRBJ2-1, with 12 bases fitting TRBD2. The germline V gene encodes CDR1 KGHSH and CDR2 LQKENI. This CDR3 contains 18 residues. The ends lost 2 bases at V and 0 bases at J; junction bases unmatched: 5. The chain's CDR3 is CASSPSSGGAASYNEQFF. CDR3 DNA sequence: TGTGCCAGCTCACCATCTAGCGGGGGGGCAGCCTCCTACAATGAGCAGTTCTTC. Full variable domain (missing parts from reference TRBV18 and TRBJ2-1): NAGVMQNPRHLVRRRGQEARLRCSPMKGHSHVYWYRQLPEEGLKFMVYLQKENIIDESGMPKERFSAEFPKEGPSILRIQQVVRGDSAAYFCASSPSSGGAASYNEQFFGPGTRLTVL.

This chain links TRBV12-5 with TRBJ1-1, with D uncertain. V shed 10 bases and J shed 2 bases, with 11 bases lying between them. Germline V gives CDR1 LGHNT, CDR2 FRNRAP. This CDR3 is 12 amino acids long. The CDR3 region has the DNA TGTGCTAATATCCTTACTAACACTGAAGCTTTCTTT. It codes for CANILTNTEAFF.

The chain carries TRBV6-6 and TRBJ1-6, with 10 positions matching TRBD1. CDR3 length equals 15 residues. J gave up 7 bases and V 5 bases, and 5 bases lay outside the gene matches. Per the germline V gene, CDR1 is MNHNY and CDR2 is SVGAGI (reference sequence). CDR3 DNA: TGTGCCAGCAGTCCGCCGGGACAGGGGAATTCACCCCTCCACTTT. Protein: CASSPPGQGNSPLHF.

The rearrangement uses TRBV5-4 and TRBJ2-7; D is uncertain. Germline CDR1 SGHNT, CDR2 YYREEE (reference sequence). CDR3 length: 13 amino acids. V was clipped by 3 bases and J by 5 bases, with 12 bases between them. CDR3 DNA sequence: TGTGCCAGCAGCTCCAGACTCGATGACGAGCAGTACTTC. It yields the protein CASSSRLDDEQYF.

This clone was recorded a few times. This CDR3 is CASSQDPGQTYNEQFF. DNA of the CDR3: TGCGCCAGCAGCCAAGACCCGGGACAGACCTACAATGAGCAGTTCTTC. The rearrangement uses TRBV4-1 and TRBJ2-1; 7 bases are a match to TRBD1. With V trimmed by 0 bases and J by 2 bases, 4 bases remained unmatched. Germline CDR1 is MGHRA and CDR2 is YSYEKL. The CDR3 totals 16 residues.

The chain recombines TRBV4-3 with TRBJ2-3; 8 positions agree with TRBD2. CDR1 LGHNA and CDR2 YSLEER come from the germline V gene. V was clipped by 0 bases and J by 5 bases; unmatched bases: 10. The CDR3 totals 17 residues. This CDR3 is CASSQEESGGRVDTQYF. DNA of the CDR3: TGCGCCAGCAGCCAAGAAGAGAGCGGGGGAAGAGTAGATACGCAGTATTTT.

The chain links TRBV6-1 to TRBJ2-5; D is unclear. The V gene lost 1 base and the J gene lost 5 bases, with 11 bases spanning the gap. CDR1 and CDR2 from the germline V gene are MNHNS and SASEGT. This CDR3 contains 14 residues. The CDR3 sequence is CASSEGPHGETQYF. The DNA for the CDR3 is TGTGCCAGCAGTGAAGGCCCTCACGGGGAGACCCAGTACTTC.

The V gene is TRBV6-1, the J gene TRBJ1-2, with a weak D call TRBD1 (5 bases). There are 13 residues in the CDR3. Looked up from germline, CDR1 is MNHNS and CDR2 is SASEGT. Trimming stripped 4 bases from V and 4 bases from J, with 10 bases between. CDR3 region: CASSVQGTYGYTF. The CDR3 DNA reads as TGTGCCAGCAGTGTCCAGGGAACCTATGGCTACACCTTC.

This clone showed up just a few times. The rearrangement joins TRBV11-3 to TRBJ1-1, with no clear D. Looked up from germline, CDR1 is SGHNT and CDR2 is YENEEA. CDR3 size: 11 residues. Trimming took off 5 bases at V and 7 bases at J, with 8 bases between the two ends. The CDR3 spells CASSTPGEAFF. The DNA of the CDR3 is TGTGCCAGCAGCACCCCGGGTGAAGCTTTCTTT.